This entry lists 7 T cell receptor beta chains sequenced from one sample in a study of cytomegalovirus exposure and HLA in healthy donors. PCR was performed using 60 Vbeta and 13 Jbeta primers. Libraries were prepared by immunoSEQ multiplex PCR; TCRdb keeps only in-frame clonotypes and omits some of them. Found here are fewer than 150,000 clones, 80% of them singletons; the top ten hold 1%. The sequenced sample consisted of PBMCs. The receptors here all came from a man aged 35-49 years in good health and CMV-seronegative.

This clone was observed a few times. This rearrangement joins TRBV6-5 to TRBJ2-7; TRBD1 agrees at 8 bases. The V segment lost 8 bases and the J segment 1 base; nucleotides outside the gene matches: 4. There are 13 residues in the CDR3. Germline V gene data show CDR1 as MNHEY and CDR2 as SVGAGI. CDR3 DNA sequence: TGTGCCAGCGGGAGACAGGGGTCCTACGAGCAGTACTTC. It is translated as CASGRQGSYEQYF.

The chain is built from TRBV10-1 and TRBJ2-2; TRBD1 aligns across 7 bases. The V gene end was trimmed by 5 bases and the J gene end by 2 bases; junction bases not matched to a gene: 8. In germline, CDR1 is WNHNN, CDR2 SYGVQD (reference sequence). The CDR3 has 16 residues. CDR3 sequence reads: CASSPADRSNTGELFF. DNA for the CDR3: TGCGCCAGCAGTCCGGCGGACAGGTCAAACACCGGGGAGCTGTTTTTT.

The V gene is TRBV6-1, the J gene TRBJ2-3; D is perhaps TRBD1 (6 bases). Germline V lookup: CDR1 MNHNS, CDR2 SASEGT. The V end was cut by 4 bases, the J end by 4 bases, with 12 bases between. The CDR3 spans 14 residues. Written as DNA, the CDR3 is TGTGCCAGCAGTGGAGGGGGACGTTCAGATACGCAGTATTTT. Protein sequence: CASSGGGRSDTQYF.

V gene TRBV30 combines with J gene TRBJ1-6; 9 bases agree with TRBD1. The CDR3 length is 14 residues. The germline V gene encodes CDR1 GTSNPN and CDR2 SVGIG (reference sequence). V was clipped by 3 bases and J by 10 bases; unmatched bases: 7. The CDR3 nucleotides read TGTGCCTGGAGCACGGGACAGGGTTTGTCACCCCTCCACTTT. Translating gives CAWSTGQGLSPLHF.

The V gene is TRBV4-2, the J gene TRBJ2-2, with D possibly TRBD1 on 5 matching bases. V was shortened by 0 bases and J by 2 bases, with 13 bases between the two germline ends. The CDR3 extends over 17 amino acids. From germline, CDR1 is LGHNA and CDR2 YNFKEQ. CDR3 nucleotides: TGTGCCAGCAGCCAAGAGGGTTGGACAACCAACACCGGGGAGCTGTTTTTT. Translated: CASSQEGWTTNTGELFF.

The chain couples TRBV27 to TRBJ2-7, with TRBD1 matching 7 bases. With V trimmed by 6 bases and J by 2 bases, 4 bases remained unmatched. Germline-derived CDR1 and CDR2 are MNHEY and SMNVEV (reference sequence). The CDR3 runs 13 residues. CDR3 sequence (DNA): TGTGCCAGCAGAACCACAGGGGCCTACGAGCAGTACTTC. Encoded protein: CASRTTGAYEQYF.

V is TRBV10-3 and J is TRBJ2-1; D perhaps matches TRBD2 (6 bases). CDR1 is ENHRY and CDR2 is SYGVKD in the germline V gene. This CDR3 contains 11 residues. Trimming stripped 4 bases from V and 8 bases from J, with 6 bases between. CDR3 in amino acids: CAISAGDEQFF. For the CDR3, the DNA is TGTGCCATCAGTGCGGGGGATGAGCAGTTCTTC.